The T cell receptor (beta chain) under discussion was sequenced for a study of blood T cells in healthy people across ages. Findings and caveats of the study: Observed TCR beta diversity per million T cells went down as age went up. This fall followed a roughly linear course with age.

To note about this clonotype: Its antigen is still unknown.

This CDR3 region has 14 residues. V was cut by 4 bases and J by 7 bases, with 16 bases left in between. Germline V gives CDR1 MNHEY, CDR2 SVGEGT. A second PCR, run for roughly 6 to 11 cycles, used a sample-barcoded 5' primer plus a J-beta primer mix. TCRdb redid the calling of the 5' RACE reads with MiXCR, one entry per CDR3 protein. The data show 580,000 or so distinct CDR3 sequences, about 45% seen once. The receptor's source is an elderly man in good health. This chain connects TRBV6-2 or TRBV6-3 to TRBJ1-2; D remains ambiguous. Material: blood. The CDR3 DNA sequence: TGTGCCAGCAGTTTAGCGGGAGCCCGTGGTGGCTACACCTTC. Amino acids: CASSLAGARGGYTF.